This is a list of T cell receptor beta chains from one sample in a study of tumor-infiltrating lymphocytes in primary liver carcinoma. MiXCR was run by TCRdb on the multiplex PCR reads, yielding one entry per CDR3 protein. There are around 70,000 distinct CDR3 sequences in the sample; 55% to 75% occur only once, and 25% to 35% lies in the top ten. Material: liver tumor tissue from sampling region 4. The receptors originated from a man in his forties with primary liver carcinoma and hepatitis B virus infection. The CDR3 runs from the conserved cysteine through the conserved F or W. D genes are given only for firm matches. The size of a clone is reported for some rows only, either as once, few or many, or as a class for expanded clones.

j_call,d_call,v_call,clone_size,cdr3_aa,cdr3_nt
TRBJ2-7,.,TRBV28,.,CASSTTGSYEQYF,TGTGCCAGCAGCACCACAGGGAGCTACGAGCAGTACTTC
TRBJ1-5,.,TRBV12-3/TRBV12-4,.,CASNTTREPQHF,TGTGCTAGCAATACCACTCGGGAGCCCCAGCATTTT
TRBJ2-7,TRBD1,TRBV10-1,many,CASRIQGHLPYEQYF,TGCGCCAGCAGGATACAGGGGCACCTTCCCTACGAGCAGTACTTC
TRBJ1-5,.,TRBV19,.,CVSSIGTNQPQHF,TGTGTCAGTAGTATAGGGACAAATCAGCCCCAGCATTTT
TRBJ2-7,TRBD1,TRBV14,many,CASSRTGYEQYF,TGTGCCAGCAGCCGGACAGGGTACGAGCAGTACTTC
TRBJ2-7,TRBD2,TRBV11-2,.,CASSLSVGLAGWEYEQYF,TGTGCCAGCAGCTTATCTGTTGGACTAGCGGGATGGGAGTACGAGCAGTACTTC
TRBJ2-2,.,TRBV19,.,CASSIAGWDANGELFF,TGTGCCAGTAGTATAGCGGGTTGGGACGCGAACGGGGAGCTGTTTTTT
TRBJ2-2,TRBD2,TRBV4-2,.,CASRQETSGSRELFF,TGTGCTAGCCGCCAAGAAACTAGCGGGAGTAGGGAGCTGTTTTTT
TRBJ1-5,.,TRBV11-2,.,CASSLGRPGTYQPQHF,TGTGCCAGCAGCTTAGGCCGTCCCGGGACATATCAGCCCCAGCATTTT
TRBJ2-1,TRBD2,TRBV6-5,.,CASRPSGSGKGEQFF,TGTGCGAGCAGACCTAGCGGGAGTGGCAAGGGTGAGCAGTTCTTC
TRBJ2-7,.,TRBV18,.,CASSPRGYEQYF,TGTGCCAGCTCACCCAGGGGTTACGAGCAGTACTTC
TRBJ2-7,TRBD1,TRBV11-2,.,CASSSTGTEYEQYF,TGTGCCAGTAGTTCAACCGGGACAGAATACGAGCAGTATTTC
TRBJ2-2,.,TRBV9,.,CASSVKGVKGDTGELFF,TGTGCCAGCAGCGTAAAAGGGGTCAAAGGGGACACCGGGGAGCTGTTTTTT
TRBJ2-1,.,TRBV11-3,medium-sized,CASSSGDSNNEQFF,TGTGCCAGCAGCTCGGGGGACTCAAACAATGAGCAGTTCTTC
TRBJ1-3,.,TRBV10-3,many,CAISGSSDSLYF,TGTGCCATCAGTGGTTCCTCTGACAGCCTATATTTT
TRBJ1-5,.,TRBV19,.,CASSISQGNQPQHF,TGTGCCAGTAGTATTTCACAGGGAAATCAGCCCCAGCATTTT